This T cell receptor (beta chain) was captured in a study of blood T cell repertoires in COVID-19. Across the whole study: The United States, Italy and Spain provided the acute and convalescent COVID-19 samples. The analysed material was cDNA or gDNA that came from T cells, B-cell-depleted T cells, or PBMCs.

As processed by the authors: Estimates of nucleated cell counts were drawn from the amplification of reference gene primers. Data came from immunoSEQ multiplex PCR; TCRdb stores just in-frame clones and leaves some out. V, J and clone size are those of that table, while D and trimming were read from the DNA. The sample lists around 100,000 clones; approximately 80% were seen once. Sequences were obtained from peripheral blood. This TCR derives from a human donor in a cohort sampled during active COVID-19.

CDR3 coding DNA: TGTGCCAGCAGCTTGGGCGGACAGGGGGCGCCTGAGACCCAGTACTTC. Protein: CASSLGGQGAPETQYF. This chain links TRBV5-4 with TRBJ2-5, with TRBD1 matching over 11 bases. This CDR3 contains 16 residues. Germline lookup yields CDR1 SGHNT and CDR2 YYREEE (reference sequence). Unmatched junction bases numbered 6, after V lost 0 bases and J lost 5 bases.